Following are 21 T cell receptor beta chains from one sample sequenced in a study of CD8+ T cells in alopecia areata. cDNA serving as the sequencing template came from extracted, reverse transcribed RNA. Sequenced by immunoSEQ multiplex PCR; TCRdb stores in-frame clones only, minus some. The table shows roughly 150,000 clones, with approximately 50% occurring only once. Sequences were obtained from CD4+ T cells sorted from blood. These TCRs come from a human donor with alopecia areata.

CDR3 protein: CASERGTGGYTF. CDR3 sequence (DNA): TGTGCCAGCGAGAGGGGAACGGGGGGCTACACCTTC. V is TRBV25-1 and J is TRBJ1-2; weak D call: TRBD1 (5 bases). Trimming left V 8 bases short and J 8 bases short, with 15 bases between. The CDR3 runs to 12 residues. Germline loops: CDR1 MGHDK, CDR2 SYGVNS.

The chain combines TRBV29-1 with TRBJ2-5; D ambiguous. V was trimmed by 5 bases and J by 5 bases, leaving 9 bases between them. CDR1 SQVTM and CDR2 ANQGSEA come from the germline V gene. This CDR3 has 11 amino acids. In DNA, the CDR3 is TGCAGCGTTTTGAGCCCGGAGACCCAGTACTTC. Its protein product is CSVLSPETQYF.

V is TRBV11-3 and J is TRBJ1-2; the D is unclear. The CDR3 is 14 amino acids. Looked up from germline, CDR1 is SGHNT and CDR2 is YENEEA. Deletions cut 5 bases from V and 8 bases from J, with 18 bases between. The CDR3 sequence is CASSLPPGAVGYTF. The CDR3 nucleotides read TGTGCCAGCAGCCTCCCCCCGGGCGCAGTAGGCTACACCTTC.

The chain links TRBV7-2 to TRBJ1-2, with D possibly being TRBD1 (5 bases). The CDR3 sequence is 12 residues long. The germline V gene encodes CDR1 SGHTA and CDR2 FQGNSA. The ends were cut back, 4 bases at V and 7 bases at J, with 10 bases in the middle. Here the CDR3 DNA reads TGTGCCAGCAGCTGGGAGGGGTCTGGCTACACCTTC. It specifies CASSWEGSGYTF. Full variable domain (missing parts from reference TRBV7-2 and TRBJ1-2): GAGVSQSPSNKVTEKGKDVELRCDPISGHTALYWYRQSLGQGLEFLIYFQGNSAPDKSGLPSDRFSAERTGGSVSTLTIQRTQQEDSAVYLCASSWEGSGYTFGSGTRLTVV.

This chain joins TRBV2 and TRBJ2-1, with TRBD2 identical over 9 bases. The CDR3 consists of 17 residues. From germline, CDR1 is SNHLY and CDR2 FYNNEI. V shed 5 bases, J shed 8 bases, and the junction held 16 bases outside the gene matches. CDR3 coding DNA: TGTGCCAGCAGTCCCATCGGGAGTAGCGGGAGATTGTATGAGCAGTTCTTC. Translating gives CASSPIGSSGRLYEQFF. Variable domain in full (rest from reference TRBV2 and TRBJ2-1): EPEVTQTPSHQVTQMGQEVILRCVPISNHLYFYWYRQILGQKVEFLVSFYNNEISEKSEIFDDQFSVERPDGSNFTLKIRSTKLEDSAMYFCASSPIGSSGRLYEQFFGPGTRLTVL.

This clone was detected a few times. The junction differs from germline at one of its ends, possibly a read error. The V call is TRBV29-1, the J call TRBJ2-1, with 8 bases lining up with TRBD1. The CDR3 contains 13 residues. Germline V gene lookup returns CDR1 SQVTM and CDR2 ANQGSEA. The CDR3 sequence: CSGEQGAYNEQFF. Written as DNA, the CDR3 is TGCAGCGGTGAACAGGGGGCCTACAATGAGCAGTTCTTC.

In its sample, this clone was seen a few times. The chain combines TRBV30 with TRBJ2-7; D remains ambiguous. The CDR3 spans 11 residues. Trimming took off 4 bases at V and 2 bases at J, with 6 bases between the two ends. Per the germline V gene, CDR1 is GTSNPN and CDR2 is SVGIG (reference sequence). CDR3: CAWTDAYEQYF. The CDR3 DNA sequence: TGTGCCTGGACCGACGCCTACGAGCAGTACTTC.

The chain employs TRBV28 and TRBJ2-7; TRBD2 aligns across 9 bases. With 6 bases clipped from V and 2 bases from J, the junction kept 8 bases outside the gene matches. This CDR3 has 15 amino acids. From germline, CDR1 is MDHEN and CDR2 SYDVKM. CDR3 protein: CASSLTSGSPYEQYF. CDR3 nucleotide sequence: TGTGCCAGCAGCCTCACTAGCGGGTCTCCCTACGAGCAGTACTTC.

The chain couples TRBV30 to TRBJ2-3, with 9 positions matching TRBD2. The CDR3 is 18 residues long. Germline V gene lookup returns CDR1 GTSNPN and CDR2 SVGIG (reference sequence). The V gene end was trimmed by 0 bases and the J gene end by 0 bases; junction bases not matched to a gene: 10. Here the CDR3 DNA reads TGTGCCTGGAGTGTATTTTCGGCTAGCGGGATTAGCACAGATACGCAGTATTTT. Translated, it gives CAWSVFSASGISTDTQYF.

This clone turned up a few times. This chain uses TRBV15 with TRBJ1-2; D uncertain. There are 10 residues in the CDR3. Trimming removed 2 bases from V and 6 bases from J, with 1 base in between. CDR1 is LNHNV and CDR2 is YYDKDF in the germline V gene (reference sequence). The DNA for the CDR3 is TGTGCCACCAGCAGAAATGGCTACACCTTC. Amino acid sequence: CATSRNGYTF.

This clone was counted only a few times. V usage is TRBV29-1 and J usage is TRBJ2-1; D is uncertain. V was shortened by 1 base and J by 5 bases, with 6 bases between the two germline ends. This CDR3 is built from 12 residues. In germline, CDR1 is SQVTM, CDR2 ANQGSEA. The DNA for the CDR3 is TGCAGCGTTGAAGCCGTTAACAATGAGCAGTTCTTC. Residues: CSVEAVNNEQFF.

The rearrangement joins TRBV20-1 to TRBJ2-5, with 11 bases identical to TRBD2. The CDR3 has 11 amino acids. Germline CDR1 and CDR2: DFQATT and SNEGSKA (reference sequence). This CDR3 reads CLLAGAETQYF. The CDR3 DNA follows: TGCCTACTAGCGGGAGCTGAGACCCAGTACTTC.

In its sample, this clone was seen a few times. The CDR3 here is CSVFANVLTF. DNA of the CDR3: TGCAGCGTTTTTGCCAACGTCCTGACTTTC. The genes are TRBV29-1 and TRBJ2-6, with D unresolved. CDR1 and CDR2 (germline): SQVTM, ANQGSEA. The CDR3 runs 10 residues. Trimming removed 5 bases from V and 7 bases from J, with 3 bases in between.

This clone has just a few counts. CDR3 in amino acids: CASTSFLGEGYTF. As DNA, the CDR3 is TGTGCCAGCACCAGCTTCTTGGGTGAAGGCTACACCTTC. The chain joins TRBV7-9 to TRBJ1-2; D gene uncertain. Trimming removed 7 bases at V and 8 bases at J, with 17 bases between. The CDR3 covers 13 residues. CDR1 and CDR2 (germline): SEHNR, FQNEAQ (reference sequence). The full variable domain, completed using reference TRBV7-9 and TRBJ1-2, is DTGVSQNPRHKITKRGQNVTFRCDPISEHNRLYWYRQTLGQGPEFLTYFQNEAQLEKSRLLSDRFSAERPKGSFSTLEIQRTEQGDSAMYLCASTSFLGEGYTFGSGTRLTVV.

This clone showed up just a few times. The chain is built from TRBV6-5 and TRBJ2-2, with 11 bases aligning to TRBD2. Losses at the gene ends were 2 bases for V and 7 bases for J; bases not matched to a gene: 6. The CDR3 length is 16 residues. Germline assignment: CDR1 MNHEY and CDR2 SVGAGI. The CDR3 DNA is TGTGCCAGCAGTTACAGGGGACTAGCGGTCGGCGGGGAGCTGTTTTTT. Protein sequence: CASSYRGLAVGGELFF.

This clone was picked up a small number of times. The CDR3 protein is CASSEGQRSSYEQYF. The CDR3 DNA follows: TGTGCCAGCAGCGAGGGACAGAGGAGCTCCTACGAGCAGTACTTC. The V and J genes are TRBV7-9 and TRBJ2-7; 7 nucleotides match TRBD1. The germline CDR1 and CDR2 sequences are SEHNR and FQNEAQ (reference sequence). The CDR3 sequence is 15 residues long. Trimming removed 5 bases from V and 0 bases from J; junction bases left unmatched: 7.

The chain uses TRBV2 and TRBJ1-1; D is possibly TRBD1 (5 bases). The V end was cut by 9 bases, the J end by 1 base, with 15 bases between. The germline V gene encodes CDR1 SNHLY and CDR2 FYNNEI. The CDR3 extends over 14 amino acids. CDR3 nucleotide sequence: TGTGCCAGACCTGGACAAGGCTGGAACACTGAAGCTTTCTTT. This codes for CARPGQGWNTEAFF.

This clone showed up just a few times. The chain employs TRBV30 and TRBJ1-4, with D maybe TRBD1 (6 bases). Trimming stripped 3 bases from V and 8 bases from J, with 16 bases between. CDR1 and CDR2 from the germline V gene are GTSNPN and SVGIG (reference sequence). This CDR3 spans 14 amino acids. CDR3 in amino acids: CAWSNTGLEEKLFF. CDR3 nucleotide sequence: TGTGCCTGGAGCAATACAGGGTTGGAGGAAAAACTGTTTTTT.

In its sample, this clone was seen once. The V and J genes are TRBV5-1 and TRBJ2-6; 7 bases are shared with TRBD1. Germline lookup yields CDR1 SGHRS and CDR2 YFSETQ. The J segment lost 7 bases and the V segment lost 4 bases, leaving 8 bases of the junction unmatched. The CDR3 length is 15 residues. For the CDR3, the DNA is TGCGCCAGCAGCCCGGGGACAGTCATAGCCAACGTCCTGACTTTC. Residues: CASSPGTVIANVLTF.

The genes are TRBV30 and TRBJ2-3; D call uncertain. CDR1 is GTSNPN and CDR2 is SVGIG in the germline V gene (reference sequence). The CDR3 consists of 12 residues. V lost 5 bases, J lost 2 bases, and 8 bases lay in between. CDR3 in DNA: TGTGCCTGGGGTAGCTTCACAGATACGCAGTATTTT. This sequence encodes CAWGSFTDTQYF.

V and J are TRBV19 and TRBJ2-6, with TRBD1 matching over 7 bases. This CDR3 is built from 17 residues. CDR1 is LNHDA, CDR2 SQIVND, per germline (reference sequence). The trim removed 5 bases at V and 0 bases at J, leaving 7 bases unmatched. The CDR3: CASSRDSASSGANVLTF. CDR3 sequence (DNA): TGTGCCAGTAGTCGGGACAGTGCCTCCTCTGGGGCCAACGTCCTGACTTTC.